This TCR beta chain was captured in a study of memory CD4+ T cells and cytomegalovirus serostatus. Assay: immunoSEQ multiplex PCR; the TCRdb copy retains only in-frame clones and omits some. Among 50,000 or so clones, 82% were seen once, and the ten largest hold roughly 0.6%. The sort gate was single viable CD3+CD4+CD8-CD45RO+ cells for memory CD4+ T cells. Per the germline V gene, CDR1 is SNHLY and CDR2 is FYNNEI. The CDR3 is 13 amino acids. The germline V and J ends were trimmed by 8 bases and 3 bases, with 11 bases remaining between them. Sequences were obtained from memory CD4+ T cells from blood. The chain links TRBV2 to TRBJ2-4; weak D call: TRBD1 (5 bases). The origin of this receptor is an adult in good health and CMV-seronegative. CDR3 in amino acids: CASLGLRKNIQYF. CDR3 sequence (DNA): TGTGCCAGCTTGGGGCTCCGCAAAAACATTCAGTACTTC.